This T cell receptor beta chain was documented in a study of identical twins. About this clonotype: Its antigen is undetermined.

Points from the study as a whole: Insertions ran lower in abundant cord blood beta clonotypes, though not in memory repertoires.

Only healthy Caucasians were enrolled as donors. Germline values: CDR1 MNHEY, CDR2 SVGAGI. V lost 6 bases, J lost 10 bases, and 13 bases lay in between. The CDR3 is 12 amino acids. A universal primer site arose from template switching, and cDNA bore unique molecular identifiers. TCRdb reprocessed the 5' RACE reads via MiXCR and lists one record per CDR3 protein. The sample lists 1.5 million or so distinct CDR3 sequences, about 32% occurring once. The sequencing input was cord blood. J is TRBJ2-1 and V is TRBV6-5, with unresolved D. The TCR originated in a newborn girl in good health. CDR3 DNA sequence: TGTGCCAGCAGCTTCGCGTTTGGGGAGCAGTTCTTC. Amino acids: CASSFAFGEQFF.